What follows are 15 T cell receptor beta chains derived from one specimen sequenced in a study of beta chain features in type 1 diabetes. The investigators reverse transcribed all of the isolated RNA, so they sequenced expressed TCRB transcripts. Clones were sequenced by immunoSEQ multiplex PCR, and TCRdb holds only the in-frame ones, with some missing. This table has hundreds of thousands of clones, around 12% appearing once. Sequenced sample: naive CD4+ T cells from blood. Every receptor here comes from a man between 18 and 29 years old in good health.

This clone appeared a few times. The chain recombines TRBV18 with TRBJ1-1; the match to TRBD1 covers 7 bases. CDR3 length: 16 amino acids. Trimming took 0 bases from V and 1 from J; bases not matched to a gene: 5. Germline CDR1 is KGHSH and CDR2 is LQKENI. CDR3: CASSPPSPGGNTEAFF. In DNA, the CDR3 is TGTGCCAGCTCACCACCGTCGCCAGGGGGGAACACTGAAGCTTTCTTT.

The rearrangement joins TRBV19 to TRBJ2-5, with D tentatively TRBD1 (5 bases). The CDR3 totals 12 residues. Per germline, CDR1 LNHDA and CDR2 SQIVND (reference sequence). V gave up 8 bases and J gave up 6 bases, with 13 bases separating them. The CDR3 sequence is CASSDISKTQYF. DNA of the CDR3: TGTGCCAGTTCGGACATTTCGAAGACCCAGTACTTC.

This clone showed up just a few times. This chain connects TRBV27 to TRBJ2-1; D perhaps matches TRBD2 (5 bases). V was pared by 0 bases and J by 0 bases, with 6 bases between. CDR1 and CDR2 (germline): MNHEY, SMNVEV (reference sequence). The CDR3 has 15 residues. CDR3 DNA: TGTGCCAGCAGTTTATCAGGGAGCTCCTACAATGAGCAGTTCTTC. Its translation is CASSLSGSSYNEQFF.

This clone occurred a few times. The chain links TRBV27 to TRBJ2-3; 8 bases line up with TRBD2. Per germline, CDR1 MNHEY and CDR2 SMNVEV (reference sequence). This CDR3 has 15 residues. The junction had 9 bases not matched to a gene; V was cut back by 5 bases and J by 5 bases. The CDR3 here is CASSPPGLVGDTQYF. The CDR3 region has the DNA TGTGCCAGCAGTCCGCCGGGACTAGTAGGAGATACGCAGTATTTT.

In this sample, this clone turned up many times. The genes are TRBV9 and TRBJ2-3; possibly TRBD2 for D (6 bases). Germline V CDR1 and CDR2: SGDLS, YYNGEE. There are 12 residues in the CDR3. V was pared by 3 bases and J by 13 bases, with 15 bases between. CDR3 loop: CASSASAGPEYF. DNA of the CDR3: TGTGCCAGCAGCGCCTCAGCGGGCCCGGAGTATTTT.

The rearrangement joins TRBV30 to TRBJ2-3, with a weak D call TRBD2 (5 bases). Germline V CDR1 and CDR2: GTSNPN, SVGIG (reference sequence). Deletions cut 0 bases from V and 4 bases from J, with 20 bases between. The CDR3 loop spans 17 amino acids. The CDR3 loop is CAWSVSRTPRVSDTQYF. For the CDR3, the DNA is TGTGCCTGGAGTGTATCCCGGACTCCAAGAGTGTCAGATACGCAGTATTTT. The full variable domain, in which reference TRBV30 and TRBJ2-3 provide the parts outside the CDR3, is SQTIHQWPATLVQPVGSPLSLECTVEGTSNPNLYWYRQAAGRGLQLLFYSVGIGQISSEVPQNLSASRPQDRQFILSSKKLLLSDSGFYLCAWSVSRTPRVSDTQYFGPGTRLTVL.

This clone was counted only a few times. The V and J genes are TRBV4-3 and TRBJ1-4, with 10 nucleotides matching TRBD1. CDR3 length: 16 residues. V gave up 3 bases and J gave up 7 bases; unmatched junction bases: 8. The germline V gene encodes CDR1 LGHNA and CDR2 YSLEER. The CDR3 DNA is TGCGCCAGCAGCCATTTTCGACAGGGGGCCTCTGAAAAACTGTTTTTT. Translating it yields CASSHFRQGASEKLFF.

V usage is TRBV10-3 and J usage is TRBJ2-1; D is unresolved. Per the germline V gene, CDR1 is ENHRY and CDR2 is SYGVKD. V gave up 5 bases and J gave up 0 bases, with 14 bases separating them. This CDR3 comprises 16 residues. CDR3 nucleotide sequence: TGTGCCATCAGTCCCGAGTGGGCCAGCTCCTACAATGAGCAGTTCTTC. Residues: CAISPEWASSYNEQFF.

V gene TRBV4-2 combines with J gene TRBJ2-1, with 12 positions matching TRBD2. Germline lookup yields CDR1 LGHNA and CDR2 YNFKEQ. V was clipped by 0 bases and J by 4 bases; unmatched bases: 4. CDR3 length: 17 amino acids. The CDR3: CASSQDGTSGHYNEQFF. DNA of the CDR3: TGTGCCAGCAGCCAAGATGGGACTAGCGGGCATTACAATGAGCAGTTCTTC.

The chain is built from TRBV19 and TRBJ1-5, with 10 bases matching TRBD1. Per the germline V gene, CDR1 is LNHDA and CDR2 is SQIVND (reference sequence). This CDR3 region has 16 residues. Trimming removed 3 bases from V and 2 bases from J; junction bases left unmatched: 4. As DNA, the CDR3 is TGTGCCAGTAGTATGACAGGGGGCGCGGGCAATCAGCCCCAGCATTTT. This sequence encodes CASSMTGGAGNQPQHF. The variable domain in full, completed from reference TRBV19 and TRBJ1-5, reads DGGITQSPKYLFRKEGQNVTLSCEQNLNHDAMYWYRQDPGQGLRLIYYSQIVNDFQKGDIAEGYSVSREKKESFPLTVTSAQKNPTAFYLCASSMTGGAGNQPQHFGDGTRLSIL.

This chain uses TRBV15 with TRBJ2-1, with D possibly being TRBD2 (6 bases). This CDR3 is built from 16 residues. Per the germline V gene, CDR1 is LNHNV and CDR2 is YYDKDF (reference sequence). The ends were cut back, 4 bases at V and 6 bases at J, with 19 bases in the middle. In nucleotides, the CDR3 is TGTGCCACCAGCATAGGACCCCGACTAGGGAGCAATGAGCAGTTCTTC. Translated: CATSIGPRLGSNEQFF.

The chain recombines TRBV7-3 with TRBJ2-1; tentatively, D is TRBD1 (7 bases). Germline V lookup: CDR1 SGHTA, CDR2 FQGTGA. The CDR3 length is 15 residues. Between the trimmed V and J ends, which lost 5 bases and 9 bases, there was a span of 20 bases. Here the CDR3 DNA reads TGTGCCAGCAGCCCGCGGGACAGATACAATGCTGAGCAGTTCTTC. As protein: CASSPRDRYNAEQFF.

In this sample, this clone turned up a few times. The rearrangement links TRBV28 to TRBJ1-5, with D uncertain. There are 18 residues in the CDR3. Between the trimmed V and J ends, which lost 5 bases and 2 bases, there was a span of 22 bases. Germline CDR1 and CDR2: MDHEN and SYDVKM. This CDR3 reads CASSPSAQGRFGNQPQHF. CDR3 bases: TGTGCCAGCAGTCCCTCAGCCCAAGGGAGATTTGGCAATCAGCCCCAGCATTTT.

This chain joins TRBV7-9 and TRBJ1-5, with D maybe TRBD1 (5 bases). V lost 5 bases to trimming and J lost 5 bases, with 10 bases between them. Germline V gives CDR1 SEHNR, CDR2 FQNEAQ (reference sequence). The CDR3 runs 13 residues. CDR3 DNA: TGTGCCAGCAGCCCAGAAGGGGATCAGCCCCAGCATTTT. Its translation: CASSPEGDQPQHF.

The rearrangement uses TRBV18 and TRBJ2-1; TRBD2 is a possible D gene (5 bases). V was clipped by 8 bases and J by 7 bases, with 15 bases between them. Germline values: CDR1 KGHSH, CDR2 LQKENI. This CDR3 has 13 residues. The CDR3 sequence is CASNPSEENEQFF. CDR3 coding DNA: TGTGCCAGCAACCCGTCGGAGGAGAATGAGCAGTTCTTC.